The present TCR beta chain was sequenced within a study of cytomegalovirus exposure and HLA in healthy donors. Study details: Within the Caucasian-associated ancestry cluster were roughly 79% of the approximately 370 genotyped donors.

13 Jbeta primers and 60 Vbeta primers were used for the PCR. The table came from immunoSEQ multiplex PCR; TCRdb's copy has only in-frame clones and leaves some out. The sample has some 140,000 clones, roughly 78% seen once; the top ten hold approximately 4.3%. This clone was counted only a few times. Its antigen is unidentified. The study's findings and limits: Earlier results showed most TCR beta V segments being productive about 87% or about 30% of the time. Associated with cytomegalovirus, according to the listing, were some 150 TCR beta chains. Under in vitro conditions, a few CMV-associated chains were confirmed as specific for CMV antigens.

The CDR3 length is 16 residues. CDR1 and CDR2 from the germline V gene are SGHVS and FQNEAQ. Trimming removed 3 bases from V and 5 bases from J, with 16 bases in between. This chain joins TRBV7-8 and TRBJ2-2; tentatively, D is TRBD1 (7 bases). Source material: PBMCs. The receptor's source is a man aged 25-45 years in good health. The CDR3 is CASSLGQGGLTGELFF. In DNA, the CDR3 is TGTGCCAGCAGCTTGGGTCAGGGGGGTCTAACCGGGGAGCTGTTTTTT.